This T cell receptor beta chain was identified during a study of T cell responses to AZD1222 COVID-19 vaccine. Study-wide findings and caveats: Sampling that yielded the repertoires occurred only after the peak T cell response.

The CDR3 runs 16 residues. Trimming removed 1 base at V and 2 bases at J, with 15 bases between. CDR1 and CDR2 from the germline V gene are SGHDT and YYEEEE. The data were produced by immunoSEQ multiplex PCR, yet TCRdb's version contains in-frame clones alone and is incomplete. The top ten clones hold around 4.5% of a sample with about 160,000 clones, about 91% of them seen once. As to this clone: The antigen remains unidentified.

This receptor was taken from an adult in good health. The chain couples TRBV5-6 to TRBJ1-1; TRBD1 is a possible D gene (6 bases). Material: peripheral blood, obtained on day 0 of MenACWY control vaccination. The CDR3 coding sequence is TGTGCCAGCAGCTTGTTGTGGGGGCGACTTAACACTGAAGCTTTCTTT. Translating gives CASSLLWGRLNTEAFF.